Listed below are T cell receptor beta chains from one sample, sequenced in a study of blood T cell repertoires in COVID-19. The repertoire was sequenced with immunoSEQ multiplex PCR; TCRdb's copy has only in-frame clones and lacks some. The table lists 250,000 to 300,000 clones, 85% to 90% of them singletons, with around 12% in the top ten. Sequencing input: peripheral blood. Every receptor here comes from a woman under 40 with COVID-19, enrolled during active disease. Each CDR3 is given without its conserved first and last residue.

v_gene,j_gene,CDR3aa
TRBV5-4,TRBJ2-7,ASSSGLALDEQY
TRBV6-4,TRBJ2-3,ASSGTSGGTDTQY
TRBV2,TRBJ1-6,ASSQRGGYGNSPLH
TRBV18,TRBJ2-2,ASSLFAGHSNTGELF
TRBV7-7,TRBJ2-5,ASSLWLVETQY
TRBV15,TRBJ2-1,ATSRAPGLAEGGEQF
TRBV6-6,TRBJ1-6,ASSPRDRALSSYNSPLH
TRBV2,TRBJ1-2,ASNRWGEGYT
TRBV27,TRBJ1-4,ASSFGPGGEKLF
TRBV6-5,TRBJ1-5,ASSGIRSGNQPQH
TRBV5-1,TRBJ1-6,ASRDFYNSPLH
TRBV2,TRBJ2-3,ASSGEDWYTQY
TRBV4-1,TRBJ2-5,ASSLPGGAGETQY
TRBV2,TRBJ2-7,ASSEPRGDLLEQY
TRBV7-6,TRBJ2-7,ASSFDRGYEQY
TRBV6-5,TRBJ2-5,ASSYSGPYQETQY
TRBV5-1,TRBJ2-3,ASSLGRFTDTQY
TRBV5-1,TRBJ1-1,ASSPGVVGTEAF
TRBV28,TRBJ1-2,ASSSQITGNNGYT
TRBV18,TRBJ2-7,ASSRSLTDYEQY
TRBV27,TRBJ1-2,ASTHSGGGNYGYT
TRBV5-8,TRBJ2-1,ASSYEKRGGFYNEQF
TRBV27,TRBJ1-4,ASSLAPPGTNEKLF
TRBV7-9,TRBJ1-2,ASSPTRDTGYGYT
TRBV9,TRBJ2-2,ASSVAGTGELF
TRBV9,TRBJ2-3,ASSVMGLAVSTDTQY
TRBV5-5,TRBJ1-3,ASSPRISGNTIY
TRBV14,TRBJ1-1,ASSQRGSAVEGAF
TRBV7-9,TRBJ2-5,ASSSGDRVFGETQY
TRBV12-3/TRBV12-4,TRBJ1-1,ASGQATGWAF
TRBV12-3/TRBV12-4,TRBJ2-7,ASSHGQGYEQY
TRBV11-2,TRBJ2-3,ASSQGGASTDTQY
TRBV27,TRBJ2-7,ASSHNRGDEQY
TRBV11-3,TRBJ2-1,ASSLRAASGAEQF
TRBV5-4,TRBJ1-2,ASSYQTGQTYGYT
TRBV21-1,TRBJ2-3,ASRRLTRARGSTDTQY
TRBV29-1,TRBJ1-2,SAGTGVDYGYT
TRBV28,TRBJ1-2,ASSLAGVGYT
TRBV12-3/TRBV12-4,TRBJ2-5,ASSFSRETQY
TRBV6-1,TRBJ1-6,ASSDRQGPNSPLH
TRBV6-5,TRBJ2-1,ASSSGQAHYNEQF
TRBV7-2,TRBJ2-5,ASSFGNAIQETQY
TRBV12-5,TRBJ2-3,ASGLVQNADTQY
TRBV7-9,TRBJ2-1,ASSLAGTRPREQF
TRBV5-4,TRBJ2-5,ASSLMGGTETQY
TRBV11-1,TRBJ2-7,ASSLGEFGTGGEQY
TRBV4-1,TRBJ2-7,ASSRDSSSYEQY
TRBV19,TRBJ2-6,ASSPSGTGLSGANVLT
TRBV30,TRBJ2-7,AWGGIGTTTYEQY
TRBV27,TRBJ1-5,ASRRGGAGQPQH
TRBV27,TRBJ2-3,ASSLVSGVDTQY
TRBV6-1,TRBJ2-1,ASIEQVLSYNEQF
TRBV6-1,TRBJ1-4,ASSYDRGNEKLF
TRBV6-5,TRBJ1-4,ASSPHPATNEKLF
TRBV4-1,TRBJ2-2,ASSRTPPGGLETGELF
TRBV3-1/TRBV3-2,TRBJ1-2,ASSQGAHPPDGYT
TRBV21-1,TRBJ2-5,ASSKDGMGLAETQY
TRBV27,TRBJ2-7,ASSIAGGVHEQY
TRBV2,TRBJ2-3,ASSGAGGPLDTQY